Each of the 24 T cell receptor beta chains below was sequenced from the same sample in a study of T cells in Graves' hyperthyroidism and ophthalmopathy (dated by TCRdb to the late 2010s). The library was generated by multiplex PCR. For sequencing, an Illumina HiSeq 2000 was employed. TCR beta CDR3 regions were amplified from RNA transcripts. The first round of RT-PCR for the TCR CDR3 was performed with the HTBI primer set and the Qiagen OneStep RT-PCR kit. TCRdb itself trimmed the public reads at Q25 with fastp, ran MiXCR and retained productive beta chains. When rows share a CDR3 protein, they turn into one entry using the most common DNA and genes. The sample profile shows 300,000 to 350,000 distinct CDR3 sequences; about 20% of them were found once. Jointly, the top ten make up less than 65% of the sample. The sample was blood. The origin of the receptors is a woman between 50 and 59 years old with Graves' hyperthyroidism.

The rearrangement joins TRBV7-8 to TRBJ1-4; D possibly corresponds to TRBD1 (5 bases). The CDR3 has 16 residues. The V and J ends lost 1 base and 8 bases respectively, with 17 bases between them. CDR1 and CDR2 from the germline V gene are SGHVS and FQNEAQ. CDR3 nucleotide sequence: TGTGCCAGCAGCTTAGATCTCTGGGGCCCACGGGAAAAACTGTTTTTT. Encoded protein: CASSLDLWGPREKLFF.

This chain connects TRBV20-1 to TRBJ2-7, with D hard to call. Deletions cut 6 bases from V and 4 bases from J, with 16 bases between. Germline CDR1 reads DFQATT; CDR2 reads SNEGSKA (reference sequence). The CDR3 totals 13 residues. The CDR3 loop is CSAPPQGSYEQYF. The CDR3 nucleotides read TGCAGTGCCCCACCTCAAGGGTCGTACGAGCAGTACTTC.

This clonotype occurred a few times. The rearrangement uses TRBV19 and TRBJ2-4; 10 bases line up with TRBD2. V lost 5 bases to trimming and J lost 0 bases; unmatched junction nucleotides: 13. This CDR3 spans 19 amino acids. The germline gives CDR1 LNHDA, CDR2 SQIVND (reference sequence). CDR3 coding DNA: TGTGCCAGTAGTGGATCTAGCGGGAGCACCCCGTTAGCCAAAAACATTCAGTACTTC. Amino acids: CASSGSSGSTPLAKNIQYF. The complete variable domain, with remaining parts taken from reference TRBV19 and TRBJ2-4, reads DGGITQSPKYLFRKEGQNVTLSCEQNLNHDAMYWYRQDPGQGLRLIYYSQIVNDFQKGDIAEGYSVSREKKESFPLTVTSAQKNPTAFYLCASSGSSGSTPLAKNIQYFGAGTRLSVL.

The chain recombines TRBV18 with TRBJ1-2, with D perhaps matching TRBD1 (6 bases). Germline CDR1 reads KGHSH; CDR2 reads LQKENI. CDR3 length equals 14 residues. With 5 bases removed from V and 2 bases from J, the gap between germline ends came to 12 bases. Here the CDR3 reads CASSAGQINYGYTF. CDR3 DNA sequence: TGTGCCAGCTCAGCCGGACAGATCAACTATGGCTACACCTTC.

This clonotype was observed a few times. The chain links TRBV7-3 to TRBJ2-1, with TRBD2 as a possible D gene (5 bases). Trimming took 5 bases from V and 0 from J, leaving 11 bases between them. Germline CDR1 and CDR2: SGHTA and FQGTGA. The CDR3 runs to 15 residues. The CDR3 bases are TGTGCCAGCAGCCAAGACTATTACTCCTACAATGAGCAGTTCTTC. Its protein product is CASSQDYYSYNEQFF.

This clonotype was seen many times. The J gene is TRBJ1-2, the V gene TRBV27; D not resolved. In germline, CDR1 is MNHEY, CDR2 SMNVEV (reference sequence). Trimming cost V 3 bases and J 2 bases, with 7 bases left between them. This CDR3 region has 13 residues. CDR3 coding DNA: TGTGCCAGCAGTTTTAGAGGGAACTATGGCTACACCTTC. Its protein is CASSFRGNYGYTF.

This clonotype was detected only a few times. One end of the junction is discordant with germline, which a read error may explain. This chain uses TRBV11-2 with TRBJ1-1; TRBD1 is a possible D gene (6 bases). The CDR3 spans 14 residues. CDR1 is SGHAT, CDR2 FQNNGV, per germline. CDR3 amino acids: CASSLGGVPPRAFF. The CDR3 DNA is TGTGCCAGCAGTTTAGGGGGGGTCCCTCCACGGGCTTTCTTT. Based on the CDR3 plus reference TRBV11-2 and TRBJ1-1, the full variable domain is EAGVAQSPRYKIIEKRQSVAFWCNPISGHATLYWYQQILGQGPKLLIQFQNNGVVDDSQLPKDRFSAERLKGVDSTLKIQPAKLEDSAVYLCASSLGGVPPRAFFGQGTRLTVV.

This clonotype appeared many times. This chain connects TRBV18 to TRBJ1-2, with 7 bases matching TRBD1. V trimming: 0 bases; J trimming: 6 bases; junction bases outside the gene matches: 4. The CDR3 runs to 14 residues. Germline CDR1 is KGHSH and CDR2 is LQKENI. This CDR3 reads CASSPPGQTHGYTF. In nucleotides, the CDR3 is TGTGCCAGCTCACCACCGGGACAGACCCATGGCTACACCTTC.

This clonotype was detected ten times or more. The chain recombines TRBV27 with TRBJ2-1; 8 positions match TRBD1. In germline, CDR1 is MNHEY, CDR2 SMNVEV (reference sequence). This CDR3 is 14 amino acids long. The V and J ends lost 1 base and 8 bases, in that order; junction bases with no gene match: 4. Here the CDR3 reads CASSLYGGQDEQFF. CDR3 nucleotides: TGTGCCAGCAGTTTATATGGGGGACAGGATGAGCAGTTCTTC.

CDR3 bases: TGTGCCAGCAGTGGAGGGGGACTAGTCTACGAGCAGTACGTC. It is translated as CASSGGGLVYEQYV. The chain uses TRBV6-1 and TRBJ2-7, with 8 bases matching TRBD2. Trimming took 4 bases from V and 3 from J; bases not matched to a gene: 5. The germline V gene has CDR1 MNHNS and CDR2 SASEGT. CDR3 size: 14 residues.

In the case of this clonotype: Mismatch with germline at one junction end may stem from a read error. The chain recombines TRBV7-8 with TRBJ1-6; TRBD1 aligns across 8 bases. This CDR3 comprises 17 residues. The V gene's germline CDR1 is SGHVS and CDR2 FQNEAQ. The CDR3 sequence is CASSTNLDRGSGSPPHF. As DNA, the CDR3 is TGTGCCAGCAGCACAAACCTCGACAGGGGCTCTGGGTCACCCCCCCACTTT.

The sample holds many counts of this clonotype. The chain has TRBV20-1 and TRBJ2-7; 9 positions agree with TRBD1. This CDR3 contains 13 residues. Germline loops: CDR1 DFQATT, CDR2 SNEGSKA (reference sequence). Germline trimming cut 5 bases from V and 6 bases from J; bases unmatched to any gene: 8. The CDR3 loop is CSAVRDRVGEQYF. The CDR3 nucleotides read TGCAGTGCTGTCCGGGACAGGGTTGGCGAGCAGTACTTC.

CDR3 residues: CASSYVGDGAEAFF. As DNA, the CDR3 is TGTGCCAGCAGTTACGTGGGAGACGGGGCTGAAGCTTTCTTT. The chain is built from TRBV6-2 or TRBV6-3 and TRBJ1-1, with D uncertain. CDR1 is MNHEY, CDR2 SVGEGT, per germline. V lost 2 bases and J 6 bases, leaving 13 bases between the germline ends. CDR3 size: 14 residues.

The sample holds a few counts of this clonotype. The chain combines TRBV7-9 with TRBJ2-7; D remains unclear. Germline CDR1 is SEHNR and CDR2 is FQNEAQ (reference sequence). V was trimmed by 0 bases and J by 3 bases, leaving 9 bases between them. There are 14 residues in the CDR3. The CDR3 DNA follows: TGTGCCAGCAGCTTAGCGGCGCTAGTCTACGAGCAGTACTTC. Its translation: CASSLAALVYEQYF.

This clonotype showed up many times. The chain has TRBV7-9 and TRBJ2-1; D remains unclear. Germline V lookup: CDR1 SEHNR, CDR2 FQNEAQ (reference sequence). The CDR3 is 13 amino acids. With 1 base removed from V and 6 bases from J, the gap between germline ends came to 7 bases. CDR3 coding DNA: TGTGCCAGCAGCTTAGTAGCACCCAATGAGCAGTTCTTC. Translating it yields CASSLVAPNEQFF.

This clonotype was seen at least ten times. The chain has TRBV20-1 and TRBJ1-1; no definite D call. The CDR3 is made up of 12 amino acids. Trimming pared 6 bases from V and 6 bases from J, leaving 14 bases between. CDR1 is DFQATT and CDR2 is SNEGSKA in the germline V gene (reference sequence). This CDR3 is CSAKNGEAEAFF. For the CDR3, the DNA is TGCAGTGCCAAGAATGGGGAGGCTGAAGCTTTCTTT.

This clonotype occurred many times. The V call is TRBV20-1, the J call TRBJ2-1; D uncertain. Germline CDR1 is DFQATT and CDR2 is SNEGSKA (reference sequence). This CDR3 region has 13 residues. V was cut by 0 bases and J by 9 bases, with 12 bases left in between. CDR3 residues: CSARDFFRREQFF. DNA for the CDR3: TGCAGTGCTAGAGATTTTTTCCGTCGTGAGCAGTTCTTC.

About this clonotype: A read error is possible here, since a much larger clone lies one base away. This chain links TRBV6-9 with TRBJ2-5; 7 nucleotides match TRBD2. The J call could be wrong; TRBJ2-1 is a better fit for the DNA end. Per the germline V gene, CDR1 is MNHGY and CDR2 is SVAAGI. The CDR3 has 14 residues. The CDR3 is CASSYRGLQETQFF. In DNA form, the CDR3 reads TGTGCCAGCAGTTATCGGGGACTACAAGAGACCCAGTTCTTC.

The J gene is TRBJ2-7, the V gene TRBV2; D unclear. This CDR3 is built from 12 residues. Germline CDR1 reads SNHLY; CDR2 reads FYNNEI. CDR3 residues: CTTKTPPDEQYF. CDR3 nucleotides: TGTACTACAAAGACTCCCCCCGACGAGCAGTACTTC.

The chain recombines TRBV7-9 with TRBJ2-1; the D gene is possibly TRBD2 (5 bases). The CDR3 sequence is 14 residues long. V was trimmed by 2 bases and J by 3 bases, leaving 8 bases between them. Germline V gives CDR1 SEHNR, CDR2 FQNEAQ (reference sequence). The CDR3 protein is CASSLTAGYNEQFF. In DNA, the CDR3 is TGTGCCAGCAGCTTAACGGCGGGCTACAATGAGCAGTTCTTC. The full variable domain, rest sourced from reference TRBV7-9 and TRBJ2-1, is DTGVSQNPRHKITKRGQNVTFRCDPISEHNRLYWYRQTLGQGPEFLTYFQNEAQLEKSRLLSDRFSAERPKGSFSTLEIQRTEQGDSAMYLCASSLTAGYNEQFFGPGTRLTVL.

The chain recombines TRBV6-5 with TRBJ1-2; TRBD1 aligns across 8 bases. CDR1 is MNHEY, CDR2 SVGAGI, per germline. With V trimmed by 4 bases and J by 5 bases, 9 bases remained unmatched. This CDR3 spans 15 amino acids. CDR3 sequence: CASSSVDRDSYGYTF. The CDR3 DNA is TGTGCCAGCAGTTCTGTGGACAGGGACAGTTATGGCTACACCTTC.

The J gene is TRBJ1-4, the V gene TRBV13; tentative D call: TRBD1 (6 bases). The CDR3 is 14 residues long. Trimming took 5 bases from V and 8 from J, leaving 15 bases between them. CDR1 and CDR2 (germline): PRHDT, FYEKMQ (reference sequence). The chain's CDR3 is CASSTWGGGEKLFF. The CDR3 coding sequence is TGTGCCAGCAGCACGTGGGGGGGGGGCGAAAAACTGTTTTTT.

The table lists this clonotype with a few counts. The chain uses TRBV5-1 and TRBJ1-4; possibly TRBD1 for D (6 bases). V dropped 2 bases and J dropped 4 bases, with 12 bases sitting between them. Germline V gene data show CDR1 as SGHRS and CDR2 as YFSETQ. There are 15 residues in the CDR3. The chain's CDR3 is CASSLQGQSNEKLFF. The CDR3 DNA reads as TGCGCCAGCAGCTTACAGGGTCAGAGTAATGAAAAACTGTTTTTT.

Many counts were recorded for this clonotype. The chain carries TRBV6-1 and TRBJ2-7; D is possibly TRBD2 (6 bases). The V end lost 4 bases, the J end lost 0 bases, and 7 bases lay between the germline ends. CDR3 size: 13 residues. Looked up from germline, CDR1 is MNHNS and CDR2 is SASEGT. In nucleotides, the CDR3 is TGTGCCAGCAGTGCGGACTACTCCTACGAGCAGTACTTC. It codes for CASSADYSYEQYF.